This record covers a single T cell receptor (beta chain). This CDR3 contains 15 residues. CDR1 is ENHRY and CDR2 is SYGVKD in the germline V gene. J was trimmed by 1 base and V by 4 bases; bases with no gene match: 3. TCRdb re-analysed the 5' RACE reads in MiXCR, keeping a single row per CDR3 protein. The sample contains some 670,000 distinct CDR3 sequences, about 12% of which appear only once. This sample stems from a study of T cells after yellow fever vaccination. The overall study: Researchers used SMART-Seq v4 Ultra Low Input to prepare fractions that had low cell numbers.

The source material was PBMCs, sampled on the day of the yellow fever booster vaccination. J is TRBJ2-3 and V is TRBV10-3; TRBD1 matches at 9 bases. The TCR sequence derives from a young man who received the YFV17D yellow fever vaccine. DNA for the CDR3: TGTGCCATCAGTGTACAGGGGGCCGGCACAGATACGCAGTATTTT. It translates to CAISVQGAGTDTQYF.